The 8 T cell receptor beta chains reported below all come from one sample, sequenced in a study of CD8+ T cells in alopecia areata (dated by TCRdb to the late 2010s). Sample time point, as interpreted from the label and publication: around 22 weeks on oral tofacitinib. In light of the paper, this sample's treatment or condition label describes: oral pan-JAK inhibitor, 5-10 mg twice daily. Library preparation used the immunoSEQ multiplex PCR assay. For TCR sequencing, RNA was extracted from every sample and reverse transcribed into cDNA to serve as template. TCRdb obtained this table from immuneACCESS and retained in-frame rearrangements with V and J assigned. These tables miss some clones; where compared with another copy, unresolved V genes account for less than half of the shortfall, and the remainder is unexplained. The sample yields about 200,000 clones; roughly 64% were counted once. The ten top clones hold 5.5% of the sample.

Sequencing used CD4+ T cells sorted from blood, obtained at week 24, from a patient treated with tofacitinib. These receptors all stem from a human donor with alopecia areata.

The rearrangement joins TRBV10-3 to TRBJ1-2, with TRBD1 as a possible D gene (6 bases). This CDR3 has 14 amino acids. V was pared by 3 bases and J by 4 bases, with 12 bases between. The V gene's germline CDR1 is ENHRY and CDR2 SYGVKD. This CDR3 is CAISEGYRAYGYTF. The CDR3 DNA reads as TGTGCCATCAGTGAAGGCTACAGGGCCTATGGCTACACCTTC.

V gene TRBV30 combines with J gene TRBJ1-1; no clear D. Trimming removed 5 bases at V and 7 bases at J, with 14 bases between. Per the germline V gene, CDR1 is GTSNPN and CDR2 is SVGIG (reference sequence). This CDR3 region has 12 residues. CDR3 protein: CAWFPRAVEAFF. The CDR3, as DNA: TGTGCCTGGTTTCCGAGGGCGGTTGAAGCTTTCTTT.

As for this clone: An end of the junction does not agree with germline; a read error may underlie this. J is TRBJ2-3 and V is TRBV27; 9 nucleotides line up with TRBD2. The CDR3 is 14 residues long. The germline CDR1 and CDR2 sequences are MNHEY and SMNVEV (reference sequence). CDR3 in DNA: TGTGCCAGCAGTTTACGGGTAGCGGGAGATCCGCAGTATTTT. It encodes CASSLRVAGDPQYF.

The CDR3 here is CASSLGAGADYGYTF. CDR3 nucleotides: TGCGCCAGCAGCTTGGGTGCAGGAGCCGACTATGGCTACACCTTC. The rearrangement uses TRBV5-1 and TRBJ1-2, with no clear D. Germline V CDR1 and CDR2: SGHRS, YFSETQ. V lost 0 bases to trimming and J lost 3 bases, with 12 bases between them. The CDR3 loop spans 15 amino acids.

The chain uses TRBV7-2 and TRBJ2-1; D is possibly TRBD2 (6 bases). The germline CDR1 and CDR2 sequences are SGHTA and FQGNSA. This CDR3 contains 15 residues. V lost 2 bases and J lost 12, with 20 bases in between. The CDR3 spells CASSLTFVAVDTQFF. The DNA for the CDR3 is TGTGCCAGCAGCTTAACGTTCGTAGCGGTAGACACGCAGTTCTTC. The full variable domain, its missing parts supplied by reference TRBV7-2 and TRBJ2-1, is GAGVSQSPSNKVTEKGKDVELRCDPISGHTALYWYRQSLGQGLEFLIYFQGNSAPDKSGLPSDRFSAERTGGSVSTLTIQRTQQEDSAVYLCASSLTFVAVDTQFFGPGTRLTVL.

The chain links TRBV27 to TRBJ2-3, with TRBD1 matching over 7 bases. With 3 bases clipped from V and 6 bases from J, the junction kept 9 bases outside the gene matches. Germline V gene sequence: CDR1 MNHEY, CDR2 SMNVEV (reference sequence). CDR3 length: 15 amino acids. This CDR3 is CASSLIEGAADTQYF. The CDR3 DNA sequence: TGTGCCAGCAGTTTGATAGAGGGGGCGGCGGATACGCAGTATTTT.

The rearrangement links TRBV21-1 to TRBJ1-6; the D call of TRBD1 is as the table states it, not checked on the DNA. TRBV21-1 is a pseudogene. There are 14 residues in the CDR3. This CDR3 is CASSKGQGRLPLHF. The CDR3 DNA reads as TGTGCCAGCAGCAAAGGACAGGGTAGGCTACCCCTCCACTTT.

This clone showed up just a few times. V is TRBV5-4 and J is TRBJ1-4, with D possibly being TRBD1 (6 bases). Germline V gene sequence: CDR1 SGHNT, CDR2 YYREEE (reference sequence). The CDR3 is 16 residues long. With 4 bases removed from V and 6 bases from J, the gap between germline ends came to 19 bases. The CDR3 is CASSVDPDSVHEKLFF. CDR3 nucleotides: TGTGCCAGCAGCGTGGATCCGGACAGCGTGCATGAAAAACTGTTTTTT. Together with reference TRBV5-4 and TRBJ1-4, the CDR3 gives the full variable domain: ETGVTQSPTHLIKTRGQQVTLRCSSQSGHNTVSWYQQALGQGPQFIFQYYREEENGRGNFPPRFSGLQFPNYSSELNVNALELDDSALYLCASSVDPDSVHEKLFFGSGTQLSVL.